Below, one T cell receptor (beta chain) is given with its context. The antigen remains unidentified. V was pared by 1 base and J by 2 bases, with 7 bases between. The CDR3 is 13 residues long. Per germline, CDR1 DFQATT and CDR2 SNEGSKA (reference sequence). The data are from a study of response to subunit inactivated influenza vaccine. Study results and limitations: Authors suggested that a seasonal influenza vaccination recruits few new T cells each time.

TCRdb processed the RT-PCR reads anew with MiXCR; each CDR3 protein has one entry. The sample gives about 570,000 distinct CDR3 sequences, roughly 10% of which show up once; approximately 11% is in the top ten. The sample was also linked to a second study, of T cells expressing NK-cell markers. That paper notes: Generation of TCR beta cDNA was performed by 5'RACE template switching incorporating UMIs.

The source of this sequence is a man aged 50-59 years who received an inactivated influenza vaccine. This specimen consisted of PBMCs from blood, obtained on the day of vaccination. V gene TRBV20-1 combines with J gene TRBJ2-3; D gene ambiguous. Here the CDR3 DNA reads TGCAGTGCTAGAGGGCGGAACACAGATACGCAGTATTTT. Its translation: CSARGRNTDTQYF.